Below, one T cell receptor (beta chain) is given with its context. Its antigen is unidentified. The data derive from a study of T cell responses to AZD1222 COVID-19 vaccine. Sequencing was performed with immunoSEQ multiplex PCR; in TCRdb, only in-frame clones are kept and a portion is missing. The sample includes approximately 85,000 clones, 85% to 90% of them seen just once. Study-level points and caveats: Researchers took repertoire samples only after the peak T cell response had come. Across the whole spike, CD4 TCRs peaked at regions 160-218 and 743-854. It should be noted that donors were predominantly white British and more often female, and clonal diversity was possibly underestimated. Spike-specific TCR breadth and depth both grew after two AZD1222 doses.

The sample in question was peripheral blood, obtained on day 0 of AZD1222 vaccination. This TCR was sampled from an adult in good health.

The CDR3 loop reads CASSQTSPLNTEAFF. CDR3 DNA: TGCGCCAGCAGCCAAACCAGTCCCTTGAACACTGAAGCTTTCTTT. This chain connects TRBV4-3 to TRBJ1-1; D is unclear. This CDR3 contains 15 residues. In germline, CDR1 is LGHNA, CDR2 YSLEER. V was trimmed by 2 bases and J by 0 bases, leaving 10 bases between them.